The 27 T cell receptor beta chains presented below share a single source sample, sequenced in a study of radiation and T cells in renal cell carcinoma. The time point: baseline pretreatment blood. Regarding treatment: 15 Gy SBRT to primary tumor, nephrectomy 4 weeks later. The protocol was immunoSEQ multiplex PCR, while the TCRdb copy is restricted to in-frame clones and leaves out a portion. The sample shows 100,000 to 150,000 clones, approximately 78% of them seen only once. Material: blood, obtained from a patient whose treatment included radiotherapy and nephrectomy. These receptor sequences come from a woman aged 55-75 years with renal cell carcinoma.

This chain connects TRBV6-5 to TRBJ1-5; no clear D gene. The CDR3 has 15 residues. Per the germline V gene, CDR1 is MNHEY and CDR2 is SVGAGI. The V gene lost 0 bases and the J gene lost 5 bases, with 11 bases spanning the gap. CDR3 in DNA: TGTGCCAGCAGTTACTCGCGGACGGCAGATCAGCCCCAGCATTTT. It is translated as CASSYSRTADQPQHF.

This clone has just a few counts. Mismatch with germline at one junction end may stem from a read error. The chain links TRBV2 to TRBJ1-2; D uncertain. Germline V CDR1 and CDR2: SNHLY, FYNNEI. CDR3 length: 10 residues. CDR3: CASSEVSFLF. For the CDR3, the DNA is TGTGCCAGCAGTGAAGTCTCGTTTCTCTTC.

The V gene is TRBV6-1, the J gene TRBJ2-6; D tentatively fits TRBD1 or TRBD2 (6 bases each). The germline gives CDR1 MNHNS, CDR2 SASEGT. The CDR3 loop spans 15 amino acids. Trimming took 8 bases from V and 4 from J, leaving 15 bases between them. CDR3 amino acids: CASSERGAGANVLTF. The CDR3 coding sequence is TGTGCCAGCTCTGAAAGGGGGGCCGGGGCCAACGTCCTGACTTTC.

The CDR3 DNA reads TGTGCCTGGAGTGGGGGGACCTACGAGCAGTACTTC. Amino acid sequence: CAWSGGTYEQYF. The chain is built from TRBV30 and TRBJ2-7; possibly TRBD1 or TRBD2 for D (5 bases each). Germline V lookup: CDR1 GTSNPN, CDR2 SVGIG (reference sequence). CDR3 length: 12 amino acids. V was clipped by 1 base and J by 2 bases, with 6 bases between them.

This clone was counted between two and nine times. V gene TRBV6-1 combines with J gene TRBJ1-5; D not resolved. V was pared by 0 bases and J by 5 bases, with 5 bases between. The germline V gene encodes CDR1 MNHNS and CDR2 SASEGT. This CDR3 is built from 13 residues. CDR3 amino acids: CASSEARDQPQHF. The CDR3 nucleotides read TGTGCCAGCAGTGAAGCTAGGGATCAGCCCCAGCATTTT.

CDR3 in amino acids: CAWRGKETQYF. CDR3 DNA: TGTGCCTGGAGGGGAAAAGAGACCCAGTACTTC. V and J are TRBV30 and TRBJ2-5, with D hard to call. This CDR3 is built from 11 residues. V lost 3 bases, J lost 3 bases, and 5 bases lay in between. Looked up from germline, CDR1 is GTSNPN and CDR2 is SVGIG (reference sequence).

J is TRBJ2-2 and V is TRBV7-3; weak D call: TRBD2 (6 bases). Deletions cut 6 bases from V and 6 bases from J, with 14 bases between. The CDR3 covers 14 residues. Germline V lookup: CDR1 SGHTA, CDR2 FQGTGA. The CDR3 spells CASREGLGPGELFF. The CDR3 coding sequence is TGTGCCAGCAGAGAGGGACTGGGACCCGGGGAGCTGTTTTTT.

This clone has a single count. This chain uses TRBV19 with TRBJ1-2; TRBD1 matches 8 bases. The CDR3 is made up of 16 amino acids. After removal of 3 bases from V and 6 bases from J, the junction contained 12 bases not matched to a gene. Per the germline V gene, CDR1 is LNHDA and CDR2 is SQIVND (reference sequence). The DNA of the CDR3 is TGTGCCAGTAGTATGGGGGGTTTGGACAGGGCGAATGGCTACACCTTC. As protein: CASSMGGLDRANGYTF.

The rearrangement uses TRBV28 and TRBJ1-1; 7 bases agree with TRBD1. Germline V lookup: CDR1 MDHEN, CDR2 SYDVKM. Trimming at V came to 4 bases and at J to 8 bases, leaving 7 bases not matched to a gene. The CDR3 is 13 amino acids. For the CDR3, the DNA is TGTGCCAGCAGTTATGTGACAGGGTCCGAAGCTTTCTTT. Translated: CASSYVTGSEAFF.

This clone was detected once. Mismatch with germline at one junction end may stem from a read error. V usage is TRBV7-7 and J usage is TRBJ2-3; maybe TRBD2 (5 bases). CDR1 and CDR2 from the germline V gene are SSHAT and FNYEAQ (reference sequence). The CDR3 is 16 amino acids. CDR3 loop: CASSSGLPGGTDTQYF. Here the CDR3 DNA reads TGTGCTAGCAGCTCCGGACTCCCAGGAGGCACAGATACGCAGTATTTT.

The chain recombines TRBV7-3 with TRBJ2-5; weak D call: TRBD1 (7 bases). The CDR3 totals 14 residues. V was clipped by 5 bases and J by 5 bases, with 15 bases between them. Germline V lookup: CDR1 SGHTA, CDR2 FQGTGA. CDR3 region: CASSRGTVGETQYF. CDR3 DNA sequence: TGTGCCAGCAGCCGCGGGACAGTAGGCGAGACCCAGTACTTC.

The chain is built from TRBV5-4 and TRBJ1-6, with TRBD1 as a possible D gene (6 bases). Germline assignment: CDR1 SGHNT and CDR2 YYREEE (reference sequence). CDR3 length equals 16 residues. The V end lost 2 bases, the J end lost 6 bases, and 15 bases lay between the germline ends. DNA of the CDR3: TGTGCCAGCAGCTTCCTTACGGTACAGGGTAATTCACCCCTCCACTTT. This gives the protein CASSFLTVQGNSPLHF. The whole variable domain, filled in from reference TRBV5-4 and TRBJ1-6, reads ETGVTQSPTHLIKTRGQQVTLRCSSQSGHNTVSWYQQALGQGPQFIFQYYREEENGRGNFPPRFSGLQFPNYSSELNVNALELDDSALYLCASSFLTVQGNSPLHFGNGTRLTVT.

V gene TRBV6-1 combines with J gene TRBJ1-3; D perhaps matches TRBD1 (5 bases). The CDR3 has 15 residues. Per germline, CDR1 MNHNS and CDR2 SASEGT. V shed 2 bases and J shed 6 bases, with 14 bases lying between them. Written as DNA, the CDR3 is TGTGCCAGCAGTGAATATGGCTCAGGGCCAAACACCATATATTTT. Translating gives CASSEYGSGPNTIYF.

The chain is built from TRBV6-5 and TRBJ2-2; a possible D gene is TRBD1 (6 bases). Trimming cost V 2 bases and J 0 bases, with 7 bases left between them. CDR1 and CDR2 (germline): MNHEY, SVGAGI. This CDR3 spans 15 amino acids. The CDR3 DNA is TGTGCCAGCAGTTACGGACAGTCGAACACCGGGGAGCTGTTTTTT. Translating gives CASSYGQSNTGELFF.

This chain uses TRBV2 with TRBJ2-3; no reliable D call. Trimming left V 8 bases short and J 9 bases short, with 18 bases between. The length of the CDR3 is 13 residues. Per the germline V gene, CDR1 is SNHLY and CDR2 is FYNNEI. The CDR3 nucleotides are TGTGCCAGCTCTCGGATGGCCGGAGACACGCAGTATTTT. Translated, it gives CASSRMAGDTQYF.

The chain has TRBV2 and TRBJ1-5; possible D gene TRBD1, 5 bases. CDR3 length: 16 amino acids. The V gene lost 7 bases and the J gene lost 4 bases, with 20 bases spanning the gap. The V gene's germline CDR1 is SNHLY and CDR2 FYNNEI. CDR3 in amino acids: CASTSGPDRVNQPQHF. The CDR3 nucleotides are TGTGCCAGCACATCAGGGCCGGACCGAGTGAATCAGCCCCAGCATTTT.

The chain links TRBV18 to TRBJ1-2, with 7 bases that match TRBD1. Germline loops: CDR1 KGHSH, CDR2 LQKENI. CDR3 length equals 13 residues. V dropped 3 bases and J dropped 6; count of bases not matched to a gene: 4. This CDR3 reads CASSPNTGDGYTF. The CDR3 nucleotides read TGTGCCAGCTCACCGAACACAGGGGATGGCTACACCTTC.

The chain couples TRBV6-6 to TRBJ2-7; D possibly corresponds to TRBD1 (8 bases). V lost 5 bases to trimming and J lost 8 bases, with 13 bases between them. The CDR3 sequence is 12 residues long. Germline V gene data show CDR1 as MNHNY and CDR2 as SVGAGI (reference sequence). The CDR3 region has the DNA TGTGCCAGCAGTCTACAGGGGGGGCAGCAGTACTTC. Its protein is CASSLQGGQQYF.

CDR3 in DNA: TGTGCCAGCAGTTCGGTCTCGGGAGGCAATGAGCAGTTCTTC. It yields the protein CASSSVSGGNEQFF. The rearrangement joins TRBV6-6 to TRBJ2-1; TRBD2 agrees at 7 bases. Germline trimming cut 4 bases from V and 6 bases from J; bases unmatched to any gene: 6. The CDR3 is made up of 14 amino acids. Germline V gives CDR1 MNHNY, CDR2 SVGAGI (reference sequence).

The chain is built from TRBV7-9 and TRBJ1-4, with D maybe TRBD1 (6 bases). The CDR3 consists of 15 residues. CDR1 and CDR2 from the germline V gene are SEHNR and FQNEAQ (reference sequence). V was trimmed by 5 bases and J by 8 bases, leaving 18 bases between them. The CDR3 bases are TGTGCCAGCAGCCCGCGGGGAAGGGGGGAGGAAAAACTGTTTTTT. It encodes CASSPRGRGEEKLFF.

The sample holds one count of this clone. The CDR3 loop is CASSATSGPSTDTQYF. The CDR3 DNA reads TGTGCCAGCAGCGCCACTAGCGGTCCTAGCACAGATACGCAGTATTTT. This sequence joins TRBV7-9 and TRBJ2-3; 8 bases fit TRBD2. The CDR3 is made up of 16 amino acids. The trim removed 5 bases at V and 0 bases at J, leaving 7 bases unmatched. CDR1 is SEHNR, CDR2 FQNEAQ, per germline (reference sequence).

This clone appeared a few times. This chain connects TRBV11-2 to TRBJ1-1; perhaps TRBD1 as D (6 bases). Germline V gene sequence: CDR1 SGHAT, CDR2 FQNNGV. The V gene lost 7 bases and the J gene lost 8 bases, with 11 bases spanning the gap. This CDR3 region has 11 residues. The chain's CDR3 is CASTKDREAFF. The CDR3 coding sequence is TGTGCCAGCACCAAGGACAGAGAAGCTTTCTTT.

The V call is TRBV5-1, the J call TRBJ2-3; no firm D call. Looked up from germline, CDR1 is SGHRS and CDR2 is YFSETQ. This CDR3 region has 14 residues. V was trimmed by 0 bases and J by 6 bases, leaving 11 bases between them. The DNA for the CDR3 is TGCGCCAGCAGCTTGGTCCCAGCTCCCGATACGCAGTATTTT. The encoded protein is CASSLVPAPDTQYF.

The chain joins TRBV6-1 to TRBJ1-4, with D tentatively TRBD1 (5 bases). The CDR3 totals 14 residues. The V gene lost 5 bases and the J gene lost 8 bases, with 15 bases spanning the gap. The germline CDR1 and CDR2 sequences are MNHNS and SASEGT. CDR3 amino acids: CASSREGVGEKLFF. The CDR3 DNA sequence: TGTGCCAGCAGTAGGGAAGGGGTAGGGGAAAAACTGTTTTTT.

The chain combines TRBV5-4 with TRBJ1-6, with a tentative D call TRBD1 (6 bases). The CDR3 totals 14 residues. Trimming shortened V by 3 bases and J by 8 bases, and 12 bases separated the two germline ends. The V gene's germline CDR1 is SGHNT and CDR2 YYREEE (reference sequence). The CDR3 loop is CASSYGTSDSPLHF. The DNA for the CDR3 is TGTGCCAGCAGCTATGGGACATCCGATTCACCCCTCCACTTT.

A single count supports this clone. The rearrangement joins TRBV19 to TRBJ2-1, with TRBD2 identical over 12 bases. Germline V gene data show CDR1 as LNHDA and CDR2 as SQIVND (reference sequence). This CDR3 has 17 amino acids. V was clipped by 5 bases and J by 9 bases; unmatched bases: 14. In nucleotides, the CDR3 is TGTGCCAGTAGTGTGGCTAGCGGGAGGGCCGGAGGTGGTGAGCAGTTCTTC. This sequence encodes CASSVASGRAGGGEQFF. Complete variable domain (other parts from reference TRBV19 and TRBJ2-1): DGGITQSPKYLFRKEGQNVTLSCEQNLNHDAMYWYRQDPGQGLRLIYYSQIVNDFQKGDIAEGYSVSREKKESFPLTVTSAQKNPTAFYLCASSVASGRAGGGEQFFGPGTRLTVL.

The chain has TRBV6-5 and TRBJ2-7; TRBD2 might be the D (5 bases). The CDR3 has 15 amino acids. Per germline, CDR1 MNHEY and CDR2 SVGAGI. The V and J ends lost 5 bases and 1 base respectively, with 15 bases between them. CDR3 in amino acids: CASSRRSPGSYEQYF. In DNA, the CDR3 is TGTGCCAGCAGTCGTCGTAGTCCGGGGTCCTACGAGCAGTACTTC.